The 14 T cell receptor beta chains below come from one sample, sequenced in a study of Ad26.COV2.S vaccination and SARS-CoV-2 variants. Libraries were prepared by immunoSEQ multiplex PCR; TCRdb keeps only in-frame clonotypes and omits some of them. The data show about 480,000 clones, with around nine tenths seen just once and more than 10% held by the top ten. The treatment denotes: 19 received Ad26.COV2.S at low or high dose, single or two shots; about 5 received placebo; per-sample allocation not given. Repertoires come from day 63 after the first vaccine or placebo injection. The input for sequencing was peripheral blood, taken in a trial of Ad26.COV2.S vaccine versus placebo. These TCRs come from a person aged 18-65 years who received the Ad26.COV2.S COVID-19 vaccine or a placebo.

The CDR3 spells CASSLLTGPQETQYF. DNA for the CDR3: TGTGCCAGCAGCCTCCTGACAGGGCCTCAAGAGACCCAGTACTTC. The chain has TRBV5-4 and TRBJ2-5; TRBD1 agrees at 7 bases. Germline trimming cut 4 bases from V and 2 bases from J; bases unmatched to any gene: 8. Germline V gives CDR1 SGHNT, CDR2 YYREEE (reference sequence). CDR3 length: 15 amino acids.

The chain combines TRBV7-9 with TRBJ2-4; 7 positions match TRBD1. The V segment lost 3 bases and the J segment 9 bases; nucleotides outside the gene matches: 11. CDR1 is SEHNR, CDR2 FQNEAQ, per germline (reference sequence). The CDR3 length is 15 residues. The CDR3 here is CASSLGSGGVSIQYF. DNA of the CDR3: TGTGCCAGCAGCTTGGGGTCAGGGGGAGTTTCCATTCAGTACTTC.

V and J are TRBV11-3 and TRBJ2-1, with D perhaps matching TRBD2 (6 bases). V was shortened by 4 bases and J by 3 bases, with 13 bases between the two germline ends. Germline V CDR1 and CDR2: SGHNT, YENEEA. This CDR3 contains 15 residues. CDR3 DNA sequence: TGTGCCAGCAGCTCCCGTCCGACTAGCTACAATGAGCAGTTCTTC. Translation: CASSSRPTSYNEQFF.

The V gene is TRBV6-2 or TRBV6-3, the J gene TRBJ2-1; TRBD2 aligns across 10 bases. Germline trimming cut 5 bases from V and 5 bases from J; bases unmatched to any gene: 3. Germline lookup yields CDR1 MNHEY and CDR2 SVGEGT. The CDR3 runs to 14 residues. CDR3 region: CASSSGRADNEQFF. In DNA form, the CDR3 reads TGTGCCAGCAGTAGCGGGAGGGCCGACAATGAGCAGTTCTTC.

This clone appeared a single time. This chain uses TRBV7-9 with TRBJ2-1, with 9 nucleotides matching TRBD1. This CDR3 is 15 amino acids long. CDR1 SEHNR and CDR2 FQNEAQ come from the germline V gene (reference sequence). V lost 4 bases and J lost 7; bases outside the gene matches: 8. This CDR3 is CASSSRQGGLNEQFF. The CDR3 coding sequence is TGTGCCAGCAGCTCTCGACAGGGGGGTCTGAATGAGCAGTTCTTC.

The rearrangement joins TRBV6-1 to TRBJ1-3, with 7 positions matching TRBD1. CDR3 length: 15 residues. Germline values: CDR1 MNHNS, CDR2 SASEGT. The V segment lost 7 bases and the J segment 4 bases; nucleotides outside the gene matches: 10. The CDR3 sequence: CASTEGAGLGNTIYF. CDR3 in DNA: TGTGCCAGCACCGAGGGGGCAGGGCTGGGAAACACCATATATTTT.

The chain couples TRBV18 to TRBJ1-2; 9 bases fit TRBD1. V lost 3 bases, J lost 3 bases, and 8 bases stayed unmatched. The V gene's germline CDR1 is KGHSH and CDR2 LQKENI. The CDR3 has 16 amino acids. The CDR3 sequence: CASSPKQGAQYYGYTF. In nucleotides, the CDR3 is TGTGCCAGCTCACCGAAACAGGGGGCCCAGTACTATGGCTACACCTTC.

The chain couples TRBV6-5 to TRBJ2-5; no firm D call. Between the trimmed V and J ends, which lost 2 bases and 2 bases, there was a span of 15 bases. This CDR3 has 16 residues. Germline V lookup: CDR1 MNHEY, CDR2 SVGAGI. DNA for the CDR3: TGTGCCAGCAGTTACGCCCGAAGAACAGCACAAGAGACCCAGTACTTC. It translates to CASSYARRTAQETQYF.

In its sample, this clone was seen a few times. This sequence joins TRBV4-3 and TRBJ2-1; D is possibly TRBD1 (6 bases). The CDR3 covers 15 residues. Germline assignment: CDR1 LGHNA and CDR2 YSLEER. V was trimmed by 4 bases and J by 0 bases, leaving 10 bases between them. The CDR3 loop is CASSLSGDSYNEQFF. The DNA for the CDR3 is TGCGCCAGCAGCCTATCAGGGGACTCCTACAATGAGCAGTTCTTC.

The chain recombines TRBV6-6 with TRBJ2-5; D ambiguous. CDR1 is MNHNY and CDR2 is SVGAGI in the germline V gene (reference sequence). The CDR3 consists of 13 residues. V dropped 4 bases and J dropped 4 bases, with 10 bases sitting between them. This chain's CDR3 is CASSFQATETQYF. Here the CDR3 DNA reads TGTGCCAGCAGTTTTCAGGCTACAGAGACCCAGTACTTC.

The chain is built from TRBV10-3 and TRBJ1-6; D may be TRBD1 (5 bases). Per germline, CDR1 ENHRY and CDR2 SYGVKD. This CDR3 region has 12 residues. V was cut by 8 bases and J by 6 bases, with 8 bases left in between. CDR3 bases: TGTGCCATCGGGGCAGGTAATTCACCCCTCCACTTT. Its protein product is CAIGAGNSPLHF.

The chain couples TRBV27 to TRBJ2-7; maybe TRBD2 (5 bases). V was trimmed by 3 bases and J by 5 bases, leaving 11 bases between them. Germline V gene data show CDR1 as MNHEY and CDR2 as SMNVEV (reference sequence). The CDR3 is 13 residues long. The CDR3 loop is CASSFRGYNEQYF. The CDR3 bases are TGTGCCAGCAGTTTTCGGGGTTACAACGAGCAGTACTTC.

CDR3 sequence (DNA): TGTGCCAGCAGCTCTATTGGGGCCTACAATGAGCAGTTCTTC. Amino acids: CASSSIGAYNEQFF. This sequence joins TRBV7-3 and TRBJ2-1; D remains ambiguous. The ends were cut back, 4 bases at V and 2 bases at J, with 9 bases in the middle. Germline V gene data show CDR1 as SGHTA and CDR2 as FQGTGA. This CDR3 comprises 14 residues.

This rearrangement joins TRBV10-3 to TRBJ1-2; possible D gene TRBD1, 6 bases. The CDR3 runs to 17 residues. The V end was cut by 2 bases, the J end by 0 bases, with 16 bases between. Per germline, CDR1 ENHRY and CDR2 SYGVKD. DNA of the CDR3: TGTGCCATCAGTGAGCTTGGGAGACAGGACCCTAACTATGGCTACACCTTC. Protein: CAISELGRQDPNYGYTF.